The 20 T cell receptor beta chains in this list originate from one sample, sequenced in a study of cytomegalovirus exposure and HLA in healthy donors. Use of 60 Vbeta and 13 Jbeta primers characterized the PCR. Here immunoSEQ multiplex PCR was the method, and the copy in TCRdb shows in-frame clones only, minus some. The sample records about 180,000 clones, roughly 75% being singletons. Input material: PBMCs. These receptors all come from a man in his forties or fifties in good health and CMV-seronegative.

The V gene is TRBV6-1, the J gene TRBJ2-3, with D possibly TRBD1 on 6 matching bases. Trimming took off 4 bases at V and 4 bases at J, with 9 bases between the two ends. The CDR3 totals 13 residues. Germline V gene sequence: CDR1 MNHNS, CDR2 SASEGT. The CDR3 spells CASSAQGPDTQYF. The CDR3 DNA reads TGTGCCAGCAGTGCTCAGGGGCCAGATACGCAGTATTTT.

This clone was seen just once. The chain is built from TRBV2 and TRBJ2-2; D unclear. The germline gives CDR1 SNHLY, CDR2 FYNNEI. The CDR3 has 14 amino acids. V lost 5 bases and J 6 bases, leaving 13 bases between the germline ends. The CDR3 region is CASSPLSRAGELFF. CDR3 in DNA: TGTGCCAGCAGTCCGTTGAGTCGGGCCGGGGAGCTGTTTTTT.

The chain combines TRBV19 with TRBJ2-7; 9 bases align to TRBD1. Trimming cost V 3 bases and J 6 bases; bases outside gene matches: 15. CDR1 is LNHDA and CDR2 is SQIVND in the germline V gene (reference sequence). The CDR3 loop spans 17 amino acids. The CDR3 nucleotides read TGTGCCAGTAGTATGGGGCCTTCGGGACAGGGCAGATTCGAGCAGTACTTC. It codes for CASSMGPSGQGRFEQYF.

The chain has TRBV7-2 and TRBJ2-7, with no clear D. V lost 5 bases and J 2 bases, leaving 10 bases between the germline ends. This CDR3 spans 13 amino acids. The V gene's germline CDR1 is SGHTA and CDR2 FQGNSA. This CDR3 is CASSHIGPYEQYF. CDR3 nucleotides: TGTGCCAGCAGCCACATTGGGCCCTACGAGCAGTACTTC.

CDR3 sequence reads: CASRYRGPGNTIYF. The CDR3 DNA follows: TGTGCCAGCAGATACAGGGGGCCTGGAAACACCATATATTTT. The chain couples TRBV6-5 to TRBJ1-3, with 9 nucleotides matching TRBD1. The CDR3 is 14 amino acids. From germline, CDR1 is MNHEY and CDR2 SVGAGI. V gave up 6 bases and J gave up 2 bases; unmatched junction bases: 2.

CDR3 in DNA: TGTGCCTCTGGCAGGGCTACCGAGACCCAGTACTTC. Protein product: CASGRATETQYF. The chain couples TRBV2 to TRBJ2-5, with a tentative D call TRBD1 (5 bases). Trimming took off 11 bases at V and 5 bases at J, with 15 bases between the two ends. The CDR3 has 12 residues. Germline V gene data show CDR1 as SNHLY and CDR2 as FYNNEI. Together with reference TRBV2 and TRBJ2-5, the CDR3 gives the full variable domain: EPEVTQTPSHQVTQMGQEVILRCVPISNHLYFYWYRQILGQKVEFLVSFYNNEISEKSEIFDDQFSVERPDGSNFTLKIRSTKLEDSAMYFCASGRATETQYFGPGTRLLVL.

The rearrangement links TRBV7-9 to TRBJ1-2; the D is unclear. V lost 5 bases and J 4 bases, leaving 17 bases between the germline ends. Per germline, CDR1 SEHNR and CDR2 FQNEAQ (reference sequence). This CDR3 is built from 15 residues. This CDR3 reads CASSRAASAPYGYTF. DNA for the CDR3: TGTGCCAGCAGCCGAGCGGCCAGCGCTCCCTATGGCTACACCTTC.

V usage is TRBV7-6 and J usage is TRBJ1-1; D gene ambiguous. Trimming took off 2 bases at V and 6 bases at J, with 7 bases between the two ends. The CDR3 is 12 amino acids. Germline V lookup: CDR1 SGHVS, CDR2 FNYEAQ. CDR3 sequence: CASSLISSEAFF. In DNA form, the CDR3 reads TGTGCCAGCAGCTTAATTAGCTCTGAAGCTTTCTTT.

The chain joins TRBV4-3 to TRBJ2-7; 7 bases fit TRBD2. Germline loops: CDR1 LGHNA, CDR2 YSLEER. The CDR3 runs 15 residues. The trim removed 0 bases at V and 3 bases at J, leaving 5 bases unmatched. The CDR3 spells CASSQEMREGYEQYF. The CDR3 nucleotides are TGCGCCAGCAGCCAAGAGATGAGGGAGGGCTACGAGCAGTACTTC.

The CDR3 sequence is CSVGITGTGGWGYTF. In DNA, the CDR3 is TGCAGCGTTGGAATAACCGGGACAGGGGGATGGGGCTACACCTTC. This chain uses TRBV29-1 with TRBJ1-2, with TRBD1 matching 11 bases. The CDR3 length is 15 residues. The V gene's germline CDR1 is SQVTM and CDR2 ANQGSEA. V was pared by 4 bases and J by 8 bases, with 12 bases of the junction left unmatched.

The rearrangement links TRBV6-6 to TRBJ2-7; 7 positions match TRBD1. V shed 4 bases and J 3 bases; nucleotides not matched to a gene: 6. This CDR3 spans 14 amino acids. Germline lookup yields CDR1 MNHNY and CDR2 SVGAGI (reference sequence). For the CDR3, the DNA is TGTGCCAGCAGTTTTGCTCGGACAGGCTACGAGCAGTACTTC. It is translated as CASSFARTGYEQYF.

This chain links TRBV4-3 with TRBJ2-1, with TRBD2 matching 8 bases. The germline V gene has CDR1 LGHNA and CDR2 YSLEER. This CDR3 has 16 residues. V shed 2 bases and J 10 bases; nucleotides not matched to a gene: 13. This chain's CDR3 is CASSQLSGGASREQFF. CDR3 sequence (DNA): TGCGCCAGCAGCCAACTCTCCGGGGGGGCTTCTCGGGAGCAGTTCTTC.

The chain links TRBV10-3 to TRBJ1-5, with 9 bases identical to TRBD1. The length of the CDR3 is 15 residues. The V and J ends lost 8 bases and 3 bases, in that order; junction bases with no gene match: 8. Germline V gives CDR1 ENHRY, CDR2 SYGVKD. CDR3 region: CAISTGQGPNQPQHF. CDR3 nucleotides: TGTGCCATCTCGACGGGACAGGGTCCCAATCAGCCCCAGCATTTT.

The chain recombines TRBV4-3 with TRBJ2-7; D is unclear. The CDR3 length is 14 residues. The germline V gene has CDR1 LGHNA and CDR2 YSLEER. V shed 0 bases and J shed 0 bases, with 6 bases lying between them. The CDR3 bases are TGCGCCAGCAGCCAAGAAGTGGCCTCCTACGAGCAGTACTTC. Residues: CASSQEVASYEQYF.

The genes are TRBV9 and TRBJ2-2; the D is unclear. Germline CDR1 SGDLS, CDR2 YYNGEE. The V and J ends lost 0 bases and 4 bases respectively, with 10 bases between them. This CDR3 is 15 amino acids long. The CDR3 DNA reads TGTGCCAGCAGCGTAGATGTCGGCGGCACCGGGGAGCTGTTTTTT. Translation gives CASSVDVGGTGELFF.

The chain employs TRBV27 and TRBJ2-1; 10 positions match TRBD2. CDR1 is MNHEY and CDR2 is SMNVEV in the germline V gene (reference sequence). Losses at the gene ends were 1 base for V and 9 bases for J; bases not matched to a gene: 6. The CDR3 has 15 residues. The CDR3 protein is CASSLLASGSSEQFF. The CDR3 coding sequence is TGTGCCAGCAGTTTATTGGCTAGCGGGAGCAGTGAGCAGTTCTTC.

This clone was seen just once. V usage is TRBV6-1 and J usage is TRBJ2-3; D unclear. CDR1 is MNHNS and CDR2 is SASEGT in the germline V gene. The CDR3 runs to 14 residues. V lost 5 bases and J lost 4, with 13 bases in between. CDR3 residues: CASSNSFGSDTQYF. CDR3 coding DNA: TGTGCCAGCAGTAATAGCTTTGGGTCAGATACGCAGTATTTT.

This chain connects TRBV11-3 to TRBJ2-2, with a possible D match to TRBD2 (5 bases). V dropped 5 bases and J dropped 5 bases, with 12 bases sitting between them. Germline CDR1 and CDR2: SGHNT and YENEEA. This CDR3 is built from 14 residues. In DNA form, the CDR3 reads TGTGCCAGCAGCCCCCGTCGGGGTACCGGGGAGCTGTTTTTT. Translation gives CASSPRRGTGELFF.

The rearrangement links TRBV7-2 to TRBJ2-3; 9 bases align to TRBD1. Looked up from germline, CDR1 is SGHTA and CDR2 is FQGNSA. V lost 10 bases to trimming and J lost 0 bases; unmatched junction nucleotides: 5. The CDR3 has 14 amino acids. The CDR3 loop is CATTQGASTDTQYF. CDR3 bases: TGTGCCACTACACAGGGGGCGAGCACAGATACGCAGTATTTT. Drawing the rest from reference TRBV7-2 and TRBJ2-3, the complete variable domain is GAGVSQSPSNKVTEKGKDVELRCDPISGHTALYWYRQSLGQGLEFLIYFQGNSAPDKSGLPSDRFSAERTGGSVSTLTIQRTQQEDSAVYLCATTQGASTDTQYFGPGTRLTVL.

This clone was observed once. The chain joins TRBV18 to TRBJ2-5, with 7 nucleotides matching TRBD1. Matching the DNA end better, TRBJ2-7 makes the J call doubtful. Per germline, CDR1 KGHSH and CDR2 LQKENI. The CDR3 contains 16 residues. In DNA, the CDR3 is TGTGCCAGCTCATCGTTGACAGGGCCTTTGTCGTACGAGCAGTACTTC. It translates to CASSSLTGPLSYEQYF.